This T cell receptor beta chain was captured by sequencing in a study of CD8 T cells in Susac syndrome. Germline CDR1 and CDR2: DFQATT and SNEGSKA (reference sequence). V shed 3 bases, J shed 9 bases, and the junction held 15 bases outside the gene matches. This CDR3 comprises 16 residues. Reverse transcription of 0.5 to 1 ug RNA used random hexamers. TCRdb passed the immunoSEQ multiplex PCR reads through MiXCR, listing each CDR3 protein once. The repertoire holds 330,000 or so distinct CDR3 sequences, with over 75% as singletons. Negative isolation was used for CD8+ and CD4+ T cells and FACS enrichment for TEMRA cells.

This clonotype originated in a human donor with multiple sclerosis. The sequenced sample was CD8+ T cells from PBMCs. The gene calls are TRBV20-1 and TRBJ1-5, with TRBD1 matching over 9 bases. CDR3 protein: CSASGTGSSYIAPQHF. CDR3 nucleotides: TGCAGTGCTAGTGGGACAGGGTCTTCGTATATTGCGCCCCAGCATTTT.